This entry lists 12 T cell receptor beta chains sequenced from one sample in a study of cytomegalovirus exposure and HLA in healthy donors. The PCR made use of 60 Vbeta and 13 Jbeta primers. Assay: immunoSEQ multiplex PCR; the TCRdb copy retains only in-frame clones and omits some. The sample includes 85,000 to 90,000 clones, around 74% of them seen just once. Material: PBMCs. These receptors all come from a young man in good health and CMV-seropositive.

The CDR3 DNA follows: TGTGCCAGCAGTGGACACCTTAGCAATCAGCCCCAGCATTTT. It specifies CASSGHLSNQPQHF. The rearrangement uses TRBV6-1 and TRBJ1-5; unclear D gene. The CDR3 contains 14 residues. Germline lookup yields CDR1 MNHNS and CDR2 SASEGT. V was pared by 4 bases and J by 0 bases, with 7 bases between.

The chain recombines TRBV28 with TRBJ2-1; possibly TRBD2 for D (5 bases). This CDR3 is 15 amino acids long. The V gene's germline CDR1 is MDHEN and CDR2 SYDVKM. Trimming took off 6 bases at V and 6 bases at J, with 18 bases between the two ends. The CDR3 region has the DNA TGTGCCAGCAGCCCCGCCGGGGTTGGGCTCAATGAGCAGTTCTTC. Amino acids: CASSPAGVGLNEQFF.

The CDR3 region is CASSRVLANEQFF. The CDR3 nucleotides are TGTGCCAGCAGCAGGGTACTAGCGAATGAGCAGTTCTTC. The chain uses TRBV7-9 and TRBJ2-1; 7 positions agree with TRBD2. This CDR3 is built from 13 residues. V lost 5 bases, J lost 7 bases, and 5 bases stayed unmatched. CDR1 and CDR2 (germline): SEHNR, FQNEAQ (reference sequence). The full variable domain, completed using reference TRBV7-9 and TRBJ2-1, is DTGVSQNPRHKITKRGQNVTFRCDPISEHNRLYWYRQTLGQGPEFLTYFQNEAQLEKSRLLSDRFSAERPKGSFSTLEIQRTEQGDSAMYLCASSRVLANEQFFGPGTRLTVL.

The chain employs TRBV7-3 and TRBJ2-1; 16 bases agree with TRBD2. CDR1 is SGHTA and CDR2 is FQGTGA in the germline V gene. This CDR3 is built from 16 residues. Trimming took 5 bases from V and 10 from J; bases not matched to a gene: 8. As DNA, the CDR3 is TGTGCCAGCAGCGAGTCCGGGACTAGCGGGGGGGACGAGCAGTTCTTC. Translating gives CASSESGTSGGDEQFF.

CDR3 residues: CSVGTGTYEQYF. DNA of the CDR3: TGCAGCGTCGGGACAGGGACCTACGAGCAGTACTTC. This chain uses TRBV29-1 with TRBJ2-7; 9 bases fit TRBD1. V was clipped by 6 bases and J by 2 bases; unmatched bases: 2. The germline V gene encodes CDR1 SQVTM and CDR2 ANQGSEA. The CDR3 loop spans 12 amino acids.

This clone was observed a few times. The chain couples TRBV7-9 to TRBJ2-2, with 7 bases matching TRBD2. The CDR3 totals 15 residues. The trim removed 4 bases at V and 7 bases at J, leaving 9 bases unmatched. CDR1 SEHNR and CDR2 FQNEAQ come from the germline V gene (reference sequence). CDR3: CASSSTVGEGGELFF. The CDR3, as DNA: TGTGCCAGCAGCTCGACGGTCGGGGAGGGCGGGGAGCTGTTTTTT.

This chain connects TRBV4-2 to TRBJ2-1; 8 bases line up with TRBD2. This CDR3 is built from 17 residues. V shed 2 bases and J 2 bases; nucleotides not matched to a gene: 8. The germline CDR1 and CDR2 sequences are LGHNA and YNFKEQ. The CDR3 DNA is TGTGCCAGCAGCCAATTCCGGGGGGGGGAAGCCTACAATGAGCAGTTCTTC. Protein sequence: CASSQFRGGEAYNEQFF.

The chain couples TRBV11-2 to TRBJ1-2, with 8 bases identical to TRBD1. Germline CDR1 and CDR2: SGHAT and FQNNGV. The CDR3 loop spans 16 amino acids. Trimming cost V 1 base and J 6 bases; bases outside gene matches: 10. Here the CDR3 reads CASSLVYGQGGDGYTF. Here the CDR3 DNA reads TGTGCCAGCAGCTTAGTATACGGACAGGGTGGAGATGGCTACACCTTC.

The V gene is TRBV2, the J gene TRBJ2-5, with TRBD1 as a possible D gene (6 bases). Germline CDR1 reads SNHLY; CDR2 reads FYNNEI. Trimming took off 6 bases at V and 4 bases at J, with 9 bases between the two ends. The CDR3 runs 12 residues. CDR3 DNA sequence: TGTGCCAGCAGCCTCAGGGGAGAGACCCAGTACTTC. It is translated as CASSLRGETQYF.

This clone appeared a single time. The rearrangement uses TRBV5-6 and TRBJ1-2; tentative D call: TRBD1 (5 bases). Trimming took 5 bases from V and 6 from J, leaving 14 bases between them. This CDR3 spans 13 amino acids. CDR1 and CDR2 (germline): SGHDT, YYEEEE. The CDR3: CASRFGTFDGYTF. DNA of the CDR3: TGTGCCAGCAGATTCGGGACTTTCGATGGCTACACCTTC.

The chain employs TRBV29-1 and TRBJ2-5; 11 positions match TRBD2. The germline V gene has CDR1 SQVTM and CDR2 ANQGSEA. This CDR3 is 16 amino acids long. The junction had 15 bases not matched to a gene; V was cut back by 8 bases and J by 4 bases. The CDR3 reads CSPASGGPTSPETQYF. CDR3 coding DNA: TGCAGCCCCGCTAGCGGGGGGCCTACCTCACCAGAGACCCAGTACTTC.

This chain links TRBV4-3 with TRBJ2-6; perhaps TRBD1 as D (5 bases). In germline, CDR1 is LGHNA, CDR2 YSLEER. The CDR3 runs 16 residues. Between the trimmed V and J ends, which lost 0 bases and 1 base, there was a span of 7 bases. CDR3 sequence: CASSQESGSGANVLTF. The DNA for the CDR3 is TGCGCCAGCAGCCAAGAGTCAGGGTCTGGGGCCAACGTCCTGACTTTC.